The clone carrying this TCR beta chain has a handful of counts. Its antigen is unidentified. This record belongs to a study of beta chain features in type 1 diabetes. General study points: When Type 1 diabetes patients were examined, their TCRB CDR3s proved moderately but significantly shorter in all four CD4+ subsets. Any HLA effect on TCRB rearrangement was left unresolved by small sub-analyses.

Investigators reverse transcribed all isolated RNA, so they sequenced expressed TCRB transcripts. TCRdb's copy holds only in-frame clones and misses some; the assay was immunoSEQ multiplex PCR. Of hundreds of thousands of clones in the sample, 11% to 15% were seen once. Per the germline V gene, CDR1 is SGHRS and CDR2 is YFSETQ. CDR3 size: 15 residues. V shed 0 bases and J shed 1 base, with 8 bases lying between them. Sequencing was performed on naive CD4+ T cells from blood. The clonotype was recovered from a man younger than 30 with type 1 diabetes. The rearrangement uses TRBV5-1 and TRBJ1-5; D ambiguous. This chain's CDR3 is CASSLAGKSNQPQHF. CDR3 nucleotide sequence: TGCGCCAGCAGCTTGGCTGGGAAGAGCAATCAGCCCCAGCATTTT.